This is a list of T cell receptor beta chains from one sample in a study of regulatory T cells in long-lasting Graves disease. MiXCR, run by TCRdb on the multiplex PCR reads, gives a single entry per CDR3 protein. The table records around 500,000 distinct CDR3 sequences, more than 10% of them present only once. This sample was shared with a second study, whose subject was T cells in Graves' hyperthyroidism and ophthalmopathy.

Source: peripheral blood mononuclear cells (PBMCs), taken at new diagnosis, from a patient treated with antithyroid drugs. The receptors here all came from a woman in her 30s with Graves disease. Both conserved end residues are part of each CDR3.

j_gene	v_gene	CDR3aa
TRBJ1-6	TRBV10-3	CAISENSPLHF
TRBJ2-5	TRBV7-8	CASSGRALKETQYF
TRBJ1-5	TRBV18	CASSPNGRAYQPQHF
TRBJ2-7	TRBV19	CASSLTLGYEQYF
TRBJ2-2	TRBV4-1	CASSQDGLKLAGGSGWTGELFF
TRBJ2-2	TRBV19	CASRWDSGTGELFF
TRBJ1-5	TRBV12-3/TRBV12-4	CASSLGDGSNQPQHF
TRBJ1-1	TRBV20-1	CSARDLRGNTEAFF
TRBJ1-5	TRBV15	CATSRERDGTGNQPQHF
TRBJ1-1	TRBV19	CASSIGPSTEAFF
TRBJ2-1	TRBV5-5	CASSLASGRLGNEQFF
TRBJ2-7	TRBV3-1	CASSQAGLAKQYF
TRBJ2-7	TRBV30	CAWSGLGGIRGEQYF
TRBJ2-4	TRBV28	CASSLGNGGRTKNIQYF
TRBJ1-5	TRBV6-1	CATSRPGSAQPQHF
TRBJ1-2	TRBV9	CASSVSGDRVRNGYTF
TRBJ2-1	TRBV2	CASRPRGGIFFHEQFF
TRBJ1-5	TRBV6-1	CASSDSFNQPQHF
TRBJ1-3	TRBV20-1	CSAAKRTKIGPNTIYF
TRBJ1-1	TRBV15	CATSRLGDTEAFF
TRBJ2-5	TRBV20-1	CSAREDRQETQYF
TRBJ2-1	TRBV2	CASSEGMGKTEQFF
TRBJ2-1	TRBV29-1	CSGKRDYNEQFF
TRBJ1-5	TRBV7-2	CASSSRGQPQHF
TRBJ1-1	TRBV5-1	CASSLGLTTEAFF
TRBJ2-3	TRBV11-2	CASSLRASPDTQYF
TRBJ2-7	TRBV24-1	CATSDTRHPYEQYF
TRBJ2-7	TRBV6-5	CASSYQREGGSYEQYF
TRBJ2-3	TRBV5-1	CASSLSIREATDTQYF
TRBJ2-7	TRBV25-1	CASSGNEDEQYF
TRBJ2-3	TRBV5-6	CASSPTPSAPTDTQYF